Following are 8 T cell receptor beta chains from one sample sequenced in a study of patients and donors after allogeneic stem cell transplantation. MiXCR was run by TCRdb on the RT-PCR reads, yielding one entry per CDR3 protein. The table shows hundreds of thousands of distinct CDR3 sequences, with more than 15% occurring only once. Source material: blood, either unsorted or a sorted T cell fraction (not recorded which). These receptors were taken from a human donor who was either an allogeneic HSCT recipient or a stem cell or donor lymphocyte infusion donor (not recorded which). It is not recorded whose cells these are; they may come from a transplant donor.

This clonotype showed up just a few times. The gene calls are TRBV7-8 and TRBJ2-2; 7 nucleotides align to TRBD2. The J segment lost 3 bases and the V segment lost 6 bases, leaving 16 bases of the junction unmatched. The germline V gene encodes CDR1 SGHVS and CDR2 FQNEAQ. The CDR3 extends over 18 amino acids. The CDR3, as DNA: TGTGCCAGCAGGACCCTCGGGGATGGGAGGGCCGACACCGGGGAGCTGTTTTTT. Amino acid sequence: CASRTLGDGRADTGELFF.

This clonotype was picked up a small number of times. The chain joins TRBV7-2 to TRBJ1-1; 10 nucleotides line up with TRBD1. Germline V gene data show CDR1 as SGHTA and CDR2 as FQGNSA. The V segment lost 4 bases and the J segment 10 bases; nucleotides outside the gene matches: 3. The CDR3 consists of 12 residues. CDR3 nucleotide sequence: TGTGCCAGCAGCTCGGACAGGGGGGGAGCTTTCTTT. It codes for CASSSDRGGAFF.

This chain connects TRBV14 to TRBJ1-6; D gene uncertain. Germline CDR1 SGHDN, CDR2 FVKESK. The CDR3 has 15 amino acids. V was cut by 4 bases and J by 4 bases, with 11 bases left in between. The CDR3 spells CASSPSLSYNSPLHF. For the CDR3, the DNA is TGTGCCAGCAGCCCCTCGCTCTCATATAATTCACCCCTCCACTTT. The whole variable domain, filled in from reference TRBV14 and TRBJ1-6, reads EAGVTQFPSHSVIEKGQTVTLRCDPISGHDNLYWYRRVMGKEIKFLLHFVKESKQDESGMPNNRFLAERTGGTYSTLKVQPAELEDSGVYFCASSPSLSYNSPLHFGNGTRLTVT.

The chain joins TRBV2 to TRBJ2-1; D is possibly TRBD2 (6 bases). CDR3 length: 15 amino acids. V was clipped by 1 base and J by 10 bases, with 17 bases between them. Germline CDR1 reads SNHLY; CDR2 reads FYNNEI. This CDR3 reads CASSEGDFLSSEQFF. In nucleotides, the CDR3 is TGTGCCAGCAGTGAAGGGGACTTCCTATCGAGCGAGCAGTTCTTC. The variable domain in full, with the rest retrieved from reference TRBV2 and TRBJ2-1, is EPEVTQTPSHQVTQMGQEVILRCVPISNHLYFYWYRQILGQKVEFLVSFYNNEISEKSEIFDDQFSVERPDGSNFTLKIRSTKLEDSAMYFCASSEGDFLSSEQFFGPGTRLTVL.

This clonotype was observed at least ten times. The genes are TRBV5-1 and TRBJ1-1; D call uncertain. V gave up 4 bases and J gave up 3 bases, with 16 bases separating them. Per germline, CDR1 SGHRS and CDR2 YFSETQ. The CDR3 extends over 15 amino acids. The CDR3 DNA reads TGCGCCAGCAGCCAAGGACCTAGGCGGGACACTGAAGCTTTCTTT. Amino acid sequence: CASSQGPRRDTEAFF.

The chain employs TRBV12-5 and TRBJ2-5; TRBD2 matches 7 bases. The V gene's germline CDR1 is LGHNT and CDR2 FRNRAP. The V segment lost 1 base and the J segment 2 bases; nucleotides outside the gene matches: 1. This CDR3 has 14 amino acids. The CDR3 is CASGLGAGQETQYF. For the CDR3, the DNA is TGTGCTAGTGGTTTGGGAGCGGGGCAAGAGACCCAGTACTTC. The full variable domain, in which reference TRBV12-5 and TRBJ2-5 provide the parts outside the CDR3, is DARVTQTPRHKVTEMGQEVTMRCQPILGHNTVFWYRQTMMQGLELLAYFRNRAPLDDSGMPKDRFSAEMPDATLATLKIQPSEPRDSAVYFCASGLGAGQETQYFGPGTRLLVL.

This clonotype was seen a few times. This chain connects TRBV20-1 to TRBJ2-3; a possible D gene is TRBD1 (5 bases). Trimming pared 5 bases from V and 2 bases from J, leaving 14 bases between. CDR3 length: 14 amino acids. Germline assignment: CDR1 DFQATT and CDR2 SNEGSKA (reference sequence). Here the CDR3 DNA reads TGCAGTGCTTTTGGACACCAAATCACAGATACGCAGTATTTT. Translation: CSAFGHQITDTQYF.

This clonotype was found many times. This chain joins TRBV12-3 or TRBV12-4 and TRBJ1-5; D may be TRBD1 (5 bases). With 7 bases removed from V and 3 bases from J, the gap between germline ends came to 10 bases. This CDR3 spans 13 amino acids. The CDR3 DNA is TGTGCCAGCACTTCAGGGCCCAATCAGCCCCAGCATTTT. Its protein product is CASTSGPNQPQHF.